This T cell receptor (beta chain) was captured in a study of cytomegalovirus exposure and HLA in healthy donors. Study results and limitations: Clonal expansion was found to be greater in HLA-associated TCR beta chains than in equally common others in a later analysis. Most of the TCR beta V segments (in an earlier analysis) were productive either about 90% or about 30% of the time. As a later analysis revealed, the rate of TCR association differed by HLA locus, with DRB1 most and HLA-C fewest.

To note about this clone: Its antigen is not known.

The PCR contained 60 Vbeta and 13 Jbeta primers. Methods used by the authors: Approximately 83 million unique TCR beta chains, roughly 12 million shared, were counted in a later analysis. This table comes from immunoSEQ multiplex PCR, and its TCRdb copy is limited to in-frame clones, with some not included. V, J and clone size are those of that table, while D and trimming were read from the DNA. The top ten clones hold around a fifth of a sample with about 100,000 clones, approximately 76% of them seen once. This TCR was recovered from a woman aged 55-75 years in good health and CMV-seropositive. Material for sequencing was PBMCs.

CDR3 nucleotide sequence: TGTGCCAGCTCACCAGCTAATTACAGGGGTGCTGAAGCTTTCTTT. It encodes CASSPANYRGAEAFF. The genes are TRBV18 and TRBJ1-1; 7 bases are shared with TRBD1. Trimming at V came to 2 bases and at J to 6 bases, leaving 9 bases not matched to a gene. Germline CDR1 KGHSH, CDR2 LQKENI. CDR3 length: 15 amino acids.